This T cell receptor beta chain emerged from a study of chemoradiotherapy in HPV16-positive cancers. Whole-study context: Candidate HPV-specific clones and shared TCR motifs came from two HPV16-positive patients. Regarding the study as a whole: Candidate HPV-specific clones and E7-related TCR motifs grew in tumor during treatment. Better recurrence-free survival went with HPV-responsive T-cell expansion in HPV16-positive patients. Functional assays defining HPV-specific T cells used only a couple of HPV16-positive patients.

Germline V gene sequence: CDR1 LGHNT, CDR2 FRNRAP. V shed 5 bases and J shed 5 bases, with 16 bases lying between them. The CDR3 totals 16 residues. Turning to this clone: Antigen specificity is unknown.

TCRdb's copy holds only in-frame clones and misses some; the assay was immunoSEQ multiplex PCR. The sample holds about 20,000 clones, 75% to 90% seen once. Source: blood, taken from a patient who underwent chemoradiotherapy. This receptor was taken from a human donor with HPV-associated anogenital cancer. V usage is TRBV12-5 and J usage is TRBJ1-6; a weak D match, TRBD1 (6 bases). The CDR3 reads CASGGGRNQDNSPLHF. CDR3 in DNA: TGTGCTAGTGGTGGGGGGCGAAATCAGGATAATTCACCCCTCCACTTT.